The entry that follows covers one T cell receptor (beta chain) sequence. The sample comes from a study of T-cell reconstitution after alpha-beta-depleted transplantation in children. Unmatched junction bases numbered 11, after V lost 4 bases and J lost 0 bases. The CDR3 contains 16 residues. Germline values: CDR1 SQVTM, CDR2 ANQGSEA. Unique molecular identifiers were used in preparing the TCRbeta library. TCRdb recomputed calls from the PCR reads with MiXCR, one row per CDR3 protein. The table has around 530,000 distinct CDR3 sequences, roughly 33% seen once; the top ten hold more than 2%. The sequencing here drew on PBMCs from the stem cell graft donor, taken from the stem cell graft. The chain couples TRBV29-1 to TRBJ1-1; 7 bases are a match to TRBD1. This TCR was recovered from a human donor who donated a stem cell graft to a child with aplastic anemia. The CDR3, as DNA: TGCAGCGTTGGAATAGACTCCGACAGGGTGAACACTGAAGCTTTCTTT. This codes for CSVGIDSDRVNTEAFF. Complete variable domain (other parts from reference TRBV29-1 and TRBJ1-1): SAVISQKPSRDICQRGTSLTIQCQVDSQVTMMFWYRQQPGQSLTLIATANQGSEATYESGFVIDKFPISRPNLTFSTLTVSNMSPEDSSIYLCSVGIDSDRVNTEAFFGQGTRLTVV.